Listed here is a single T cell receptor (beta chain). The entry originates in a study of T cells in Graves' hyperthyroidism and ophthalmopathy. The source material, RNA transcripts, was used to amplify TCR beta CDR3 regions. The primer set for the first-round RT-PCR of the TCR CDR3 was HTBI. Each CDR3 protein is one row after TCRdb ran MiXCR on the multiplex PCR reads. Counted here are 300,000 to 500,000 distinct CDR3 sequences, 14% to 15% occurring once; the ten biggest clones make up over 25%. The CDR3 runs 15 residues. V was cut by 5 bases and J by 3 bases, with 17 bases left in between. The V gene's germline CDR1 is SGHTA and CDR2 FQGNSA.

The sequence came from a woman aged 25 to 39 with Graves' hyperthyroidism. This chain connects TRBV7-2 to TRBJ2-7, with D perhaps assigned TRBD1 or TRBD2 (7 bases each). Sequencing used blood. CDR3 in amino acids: CASSRGGGDYYEQYF. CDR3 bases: TGTGCCAGCAGCCGAGGGGGCGGGGACTACTACGAGCAGTACTTC.